These 8 T cell receptor beta chains share one sample of origin, sequenced in a study of blood T cell repertoires in COVID-19. Libraries were prepared by immunoSEQ multiplex PCR; TCRdb keeps only in-frame clonotypes and omits some of them. The sample yields around 500,000 clones, approximately 90% seen once. The sample taken for sequencing was PBMCs or T cells enriched from blood (not recorded which). The receptors here all came from a woman in her thirties or forties who had recovered from COVID-19.

V is TRBV27 and J is TRBJ2-4; tentatively, D is TRBD2 (5 bases). V lost 5 bases, J lost 3 bases, and 14 bases lay in between. This CDR3 region has 15 residues. CDR1 MNHEY and CDR2 SMNVEV come from the germline V gene (reference sequence). This CDR3 is CASSPPGVVKNIQYF. DNA for the CDR3: TGTGCCAGCAGTCCCCCCGGGGTCGTCAAAAACATTCAGTACTTC.

The V and J genes are TRBV7-2 and TRBJ2-2, with D possibly matching TRBD1 (5 bases). Germline V gene lookup returns CDR1 SGHTA and CDR2 FQGNSA. V lost 2 bases and J lost 1, with 8 bases in between. The CDR3 totals 15 residues. Written as DNA, the CDR3 is TGTGCCAGCAGCTTAAGCCAGGGGAACACCGGGGAGCTGTTTTTT. Translation gives CASSLSQGNTGELFF.

The rearrangement joins TRBV10-2 to TRBJ2-6; D possibly corresponds to TRBD2 (5 bases). Germline V gives CDR1 WSHSY, CDR2 SAAADI. Trimming cost V 0 bases and J 4 bases, with 25 bases left between them. There are 21 residues in the CDR3. CDR3 sequence: CASSESTQRSGLESGANVLTF. CDR3 in DNA: TGCGCCAGCAGTGAGTCGACTCAACGCAGCGGATTGGAGTCGGGGGCCAACGTCCTGACTTTC.

The chain carries TRBV5-1 and TRBJ1-3; D unclear. This CDR3 region has 15 residues. Trimming took 7 bases from V and 0 from J, leaving 14 bases between them. Germline CDR1 is SGHRS and CDR2 is YFSETQ. The CDR3 DNA sequence: TGCGCCAGCGGAACGGGAGGTCCCTCTGGAAACACCATATATTTT. It is translated as CASGTGGPSGNTIYF.

The V call is TRBV5-4, the J call TRBJ1-1; 8 bases are a match to TRBD1. Losses at the gene ends were 4 bases for V and 5 bases for J; bases not matched to a gene: 7. CDR3 length equals 14 residues. Germline V lookup: CDR1 SGHNT, CDR2 YYREEE (reference sequence). CDR3 loop: CASSGRTGNTEAFF. The CDR3 bases are TGTGCCAGCAGCGGAAGGACAGGGAATACTGAAGCTTTCTTT.

V gene TRBV25-1 combines with J gene TRBJ1-1; D is unresolved. The CDR3 has 13 amino acids. Germline CDR1 MGHDK, CDR2 SYGVNS. The germline V and J ends were trimmed by 8 bases and 0 bases, with 10 bases remaining between them. The CDR3 sequence: CASRFTMNTEAFF. For the CDR3, the DNA is TGTGCCAGCCGCTTTACTATGAACACTGAAGCTTTCTTT. Looking up the rest from reference TRBV25-1 and TRBJ1-1 gives the full variable domain: EADIYQTPRYLVIGTGKKITLECSQTMGHDKMYWYQQDPGMELHLIHYSYGVNSTEKGDLSSESTVSRIRTEHFPLTLESARPSHTSQYLCASRFTMNTEAFFGQGTRLTVV.

Notes on this clone: The sample has other DNA sequences that encode this CDR3 too. The chain recombines TRBV12-5 with TRBJ2-2, with 9 nucleotides matching TRBD1. J lost 7 bases, V lost 1 base, and 1 base had no gene match. The CDR3 spans 14 residues. Per the germline V gene, CDR1 is LGHNT and CDR2 is FRNRAP. The CDR3 sequence is CASGLGQGVGELFF. The CDR3 bases are TGTGCTAGTGGTTTGGGACAGGGGGTCGGGGAGCTGTTTTTT. Full variable domain (missing parts from reference TRBV12-5 and TRBJ2-2): DARVTQTPRHKVTEMGQEVTMRCQPILGHNTVFWYRQTMMQGLELLAYFRNRAPLDDSGMPKDRFSAEMPDATLATLKIQPSEPRDSAVYFCASGLGQGVGELFFGEGSRLTVL.

The chain recombines TRBV25-1 with TRBJ1-2; D unresolved. From germline, CDR1 is MGHDK and CDR2 SYGVNS. The CDR3 contains 14 residues. V was pared by 1 base and J by 4 bases, with 10 bases between. CDR3 amino acids: CASSESGESYGYTF. In nucleotides, the CDR3 is TGTGCCAGCAGTGAATCCGGGGAAAGCTATGGCTACACCTTC.